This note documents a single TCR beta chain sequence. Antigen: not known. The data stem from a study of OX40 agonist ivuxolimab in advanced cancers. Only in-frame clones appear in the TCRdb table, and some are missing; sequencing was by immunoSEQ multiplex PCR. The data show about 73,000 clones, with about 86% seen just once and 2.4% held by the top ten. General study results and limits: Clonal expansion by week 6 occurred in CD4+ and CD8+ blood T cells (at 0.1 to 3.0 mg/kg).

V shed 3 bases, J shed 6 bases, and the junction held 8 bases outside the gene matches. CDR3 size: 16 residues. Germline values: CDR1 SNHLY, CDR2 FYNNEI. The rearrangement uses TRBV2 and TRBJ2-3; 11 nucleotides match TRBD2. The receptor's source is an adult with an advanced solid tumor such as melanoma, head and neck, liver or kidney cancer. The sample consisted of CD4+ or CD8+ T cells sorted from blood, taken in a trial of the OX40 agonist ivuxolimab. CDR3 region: CASSDRSGGAGDTQYF. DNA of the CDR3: TGTGCCAGCAGTGACCGTAGCGGGGGGGCCGGCGATACGCAGTATTTT.